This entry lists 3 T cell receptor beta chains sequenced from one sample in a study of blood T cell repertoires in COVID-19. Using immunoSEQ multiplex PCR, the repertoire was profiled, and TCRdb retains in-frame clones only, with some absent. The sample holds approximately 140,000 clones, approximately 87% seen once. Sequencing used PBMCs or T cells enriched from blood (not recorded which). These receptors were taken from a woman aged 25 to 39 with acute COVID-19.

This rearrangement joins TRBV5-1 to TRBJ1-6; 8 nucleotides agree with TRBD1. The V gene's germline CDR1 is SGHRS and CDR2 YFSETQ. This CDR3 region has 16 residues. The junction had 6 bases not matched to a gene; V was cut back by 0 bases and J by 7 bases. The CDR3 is CASSLGTGRLNSPLHF. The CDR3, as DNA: TGCGCCAGCAGCTTGGGGACAGGGCGATTGAATTCACCCCTCCACTTT.

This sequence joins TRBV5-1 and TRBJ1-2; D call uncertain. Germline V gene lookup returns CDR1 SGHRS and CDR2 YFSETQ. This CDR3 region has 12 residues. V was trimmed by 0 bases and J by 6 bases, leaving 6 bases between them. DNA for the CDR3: TGCGCCAGCAGCTTGGACGGGGATGGCTACACCTTC. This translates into CASSLDGDGYTF.

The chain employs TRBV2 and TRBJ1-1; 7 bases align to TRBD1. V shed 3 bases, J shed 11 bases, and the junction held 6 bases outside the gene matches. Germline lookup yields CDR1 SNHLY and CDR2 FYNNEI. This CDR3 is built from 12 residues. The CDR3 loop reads CASSDEGASAFF. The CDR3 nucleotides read TGTGCCAGCAGTGACGAGGGGGCGAGTGCTTTCTTT.